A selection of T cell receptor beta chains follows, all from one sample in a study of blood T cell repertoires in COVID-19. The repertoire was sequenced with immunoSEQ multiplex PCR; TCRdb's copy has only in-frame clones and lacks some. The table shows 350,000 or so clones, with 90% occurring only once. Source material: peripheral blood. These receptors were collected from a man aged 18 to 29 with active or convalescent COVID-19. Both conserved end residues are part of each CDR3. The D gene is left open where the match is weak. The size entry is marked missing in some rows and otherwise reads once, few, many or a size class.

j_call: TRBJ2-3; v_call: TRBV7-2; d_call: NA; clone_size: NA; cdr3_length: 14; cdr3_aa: CASSFDSPTDTQYF; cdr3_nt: TGTGCCAGCAGCTTCGACAGCCCCACAGATACGCAGTATTTT
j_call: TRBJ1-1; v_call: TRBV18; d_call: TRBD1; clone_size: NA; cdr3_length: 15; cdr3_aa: CASSQGAGTNTEAFF; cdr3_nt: TGTGCCAGCTCACAGGGGGCAGGGACGAACACTGAAGCTTTCTTT
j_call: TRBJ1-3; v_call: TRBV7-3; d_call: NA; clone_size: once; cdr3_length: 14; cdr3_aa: CASSLGLSGNTIYF; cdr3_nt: TGTGCCAGCAGCTTAGGGCTCTCTGGAAACACCATATATTTT
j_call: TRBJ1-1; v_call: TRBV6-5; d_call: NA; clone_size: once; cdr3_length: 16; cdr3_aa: CASSYRGQRMNTEAFF; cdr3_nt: TGTGCCAGCAGTTACAGGGGACAAAGGATGAACACTGAAGCTTTCTTT
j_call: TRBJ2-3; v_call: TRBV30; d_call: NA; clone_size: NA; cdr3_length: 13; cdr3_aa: CAWSPRSTDTQYF; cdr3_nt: TGTGCCTGGAGTCCCCGGAGCACAGATACGCAGTATTTT
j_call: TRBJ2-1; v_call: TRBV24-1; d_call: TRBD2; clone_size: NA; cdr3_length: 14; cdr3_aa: CATSGDYGYNEQFF; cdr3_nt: TGTGCCACCAGTGGGGACTATGGCTACAATGAGCAGTTCTTC
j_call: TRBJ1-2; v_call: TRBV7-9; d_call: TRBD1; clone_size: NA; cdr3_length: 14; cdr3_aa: CASSAGTGGYGYTF; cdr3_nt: TGTGCCAGCAGCGCCGGGACAGGGGGCTATGGCTACACCTTC
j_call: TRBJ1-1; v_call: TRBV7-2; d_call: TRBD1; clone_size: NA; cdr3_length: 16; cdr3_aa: CASSEDRGRVGTEAFF; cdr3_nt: TGTGCCAGCAGCGAAGACAGGGGGCGCGTGGGCACTGAAGCTTTCTTT
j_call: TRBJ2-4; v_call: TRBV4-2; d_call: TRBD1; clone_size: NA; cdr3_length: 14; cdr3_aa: CASSQGTGPDIQYF; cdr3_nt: TGTGCCAGCAGCCAAGGGACAGGGCCGGACATTCAGTACTTC
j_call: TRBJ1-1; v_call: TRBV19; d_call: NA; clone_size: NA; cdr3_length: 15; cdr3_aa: CASSRGQDMNTEAFF; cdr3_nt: TGTGCCAGTAGTAGGGGCCAGGACATGAACACTGAAGCTTTCTTT
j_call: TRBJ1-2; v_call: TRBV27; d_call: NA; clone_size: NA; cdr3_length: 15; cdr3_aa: CASSRSGVSRYGYTF; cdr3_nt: TGTGCCAGCAGTAGGTCAGGGGTGTCGAGGTATGGCTACACCTTC
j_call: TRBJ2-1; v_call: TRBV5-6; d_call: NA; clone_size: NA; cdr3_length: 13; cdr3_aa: CASSTGGNGEQFF; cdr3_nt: TGTGCCAGCAGCACCGGGGGTAATGGAGAGCAGTTCTTC
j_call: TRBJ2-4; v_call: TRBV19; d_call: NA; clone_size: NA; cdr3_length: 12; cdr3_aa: CASKETENIQYF; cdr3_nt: TGTGCCAGTAAGGAGACAGAAAACATTCAGTACTTC